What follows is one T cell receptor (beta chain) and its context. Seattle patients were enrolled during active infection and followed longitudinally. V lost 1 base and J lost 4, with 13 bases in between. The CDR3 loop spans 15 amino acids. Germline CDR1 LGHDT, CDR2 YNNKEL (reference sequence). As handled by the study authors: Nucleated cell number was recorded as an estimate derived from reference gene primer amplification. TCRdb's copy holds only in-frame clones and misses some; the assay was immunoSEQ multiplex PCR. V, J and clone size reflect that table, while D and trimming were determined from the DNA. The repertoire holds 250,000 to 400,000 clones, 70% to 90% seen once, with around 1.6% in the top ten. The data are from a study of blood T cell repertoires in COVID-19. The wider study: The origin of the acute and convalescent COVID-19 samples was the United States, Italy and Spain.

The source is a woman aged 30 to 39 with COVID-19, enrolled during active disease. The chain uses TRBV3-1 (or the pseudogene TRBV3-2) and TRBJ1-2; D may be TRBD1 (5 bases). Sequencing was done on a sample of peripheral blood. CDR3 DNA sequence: TGTGCCAGCAGCCAAGTTCTAGGGGCCGGCTATGGCTACACCTTC. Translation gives CASSQVLGAGYGYTF.